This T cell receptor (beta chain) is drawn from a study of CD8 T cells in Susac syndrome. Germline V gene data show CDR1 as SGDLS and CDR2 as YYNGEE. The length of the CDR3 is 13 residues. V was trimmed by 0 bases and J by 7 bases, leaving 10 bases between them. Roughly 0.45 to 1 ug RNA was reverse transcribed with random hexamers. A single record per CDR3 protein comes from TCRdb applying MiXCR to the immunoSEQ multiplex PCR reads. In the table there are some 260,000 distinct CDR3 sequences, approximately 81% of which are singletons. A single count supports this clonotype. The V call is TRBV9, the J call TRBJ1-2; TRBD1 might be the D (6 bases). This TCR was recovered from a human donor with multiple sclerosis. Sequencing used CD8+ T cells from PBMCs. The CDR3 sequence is CASSVDVQGGYTF. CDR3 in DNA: TGTGCCAGCAGCGTAGATGTACAGGGTGGCTACACCTTC. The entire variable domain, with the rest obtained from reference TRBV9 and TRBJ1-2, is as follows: DSGVTQTPKHLITATGQRVTLRCSPRSGDLSVYWYQQSLDQGLQFLIQYYNGEERAKGNILERFSAQQFPDLHSELNLSSLELGDSALYFCASSVDVQGGYTFGSGTRLTVV.